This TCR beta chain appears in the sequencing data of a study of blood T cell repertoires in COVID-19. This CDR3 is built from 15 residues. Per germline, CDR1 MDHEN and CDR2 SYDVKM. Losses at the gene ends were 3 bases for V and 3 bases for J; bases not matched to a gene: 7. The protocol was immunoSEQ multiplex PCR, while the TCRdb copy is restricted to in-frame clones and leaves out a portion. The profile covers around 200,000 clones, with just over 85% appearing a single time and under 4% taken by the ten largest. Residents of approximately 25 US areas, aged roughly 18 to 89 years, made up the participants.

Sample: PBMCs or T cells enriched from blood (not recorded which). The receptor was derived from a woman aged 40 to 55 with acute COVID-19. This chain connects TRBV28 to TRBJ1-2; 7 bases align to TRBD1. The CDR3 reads CASSFMRGLDYGYTF. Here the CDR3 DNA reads TGTGCCAGCAGTTTCATGAGGGGGCTTGACTATGGCTACACCTTC.